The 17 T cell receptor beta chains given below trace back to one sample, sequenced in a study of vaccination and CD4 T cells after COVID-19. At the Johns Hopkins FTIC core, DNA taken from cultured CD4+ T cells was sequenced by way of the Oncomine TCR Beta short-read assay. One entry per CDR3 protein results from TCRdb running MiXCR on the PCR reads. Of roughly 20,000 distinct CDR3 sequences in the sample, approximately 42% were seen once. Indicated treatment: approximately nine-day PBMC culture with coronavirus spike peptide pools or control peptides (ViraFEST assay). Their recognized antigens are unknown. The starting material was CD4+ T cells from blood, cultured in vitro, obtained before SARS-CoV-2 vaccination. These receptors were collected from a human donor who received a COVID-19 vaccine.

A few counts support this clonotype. CDR3 loop: CASSQGQDTYEQYF. The DNA for the CDR3 is TGTGCCAGCAGCCAGGGACAGGATACCTACGAGCAGTACTTC. The chain links TRBV5-4 to TRBJ2-7; the match to TRBD1 covers 8 bases. Trimming took 4 bases from V and 2 from J; bases not matched to a gene: 5. CDR3 size: 14 residues. Germline CDR1 reads SGHNT; CDR2 reads YYREEE (reference sequence).

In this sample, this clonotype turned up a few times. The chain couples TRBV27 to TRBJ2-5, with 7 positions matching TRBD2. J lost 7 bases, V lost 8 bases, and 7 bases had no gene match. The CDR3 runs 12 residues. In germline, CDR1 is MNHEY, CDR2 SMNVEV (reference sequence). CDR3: CASGLAEGTQYF. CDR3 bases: TGTGCCAGCGGGCTAGCGGAAGGGACCCAGTACTTC.

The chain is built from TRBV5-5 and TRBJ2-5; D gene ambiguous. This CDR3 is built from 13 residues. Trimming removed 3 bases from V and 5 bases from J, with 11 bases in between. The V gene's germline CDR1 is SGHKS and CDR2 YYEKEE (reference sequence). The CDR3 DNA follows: TGTGCCAGCAGCTCCAACGTGTGGGAGACCCAGTACTTC. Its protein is CASSSNVWETQYF.

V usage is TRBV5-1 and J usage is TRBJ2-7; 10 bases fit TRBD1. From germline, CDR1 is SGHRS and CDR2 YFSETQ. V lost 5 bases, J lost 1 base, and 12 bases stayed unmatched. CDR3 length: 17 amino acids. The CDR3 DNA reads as TGCGCCAGCAGGACCGGCGGGCCGGGACAGGGGTCCTACGAGCAGTACTTC. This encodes CASRTGGPGQGSYEQYF.

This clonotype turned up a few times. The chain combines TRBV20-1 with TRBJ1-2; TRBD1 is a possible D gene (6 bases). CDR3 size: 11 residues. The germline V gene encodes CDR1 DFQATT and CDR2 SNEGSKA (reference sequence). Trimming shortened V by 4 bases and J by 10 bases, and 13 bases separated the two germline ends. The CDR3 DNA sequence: TGCAGTGCTATACGGGGGCCCGTCTACACCTTC. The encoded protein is CSAIRGPVYTF.

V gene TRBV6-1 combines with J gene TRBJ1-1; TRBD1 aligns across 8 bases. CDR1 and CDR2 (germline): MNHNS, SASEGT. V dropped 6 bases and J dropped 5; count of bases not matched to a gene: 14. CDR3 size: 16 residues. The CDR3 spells CASRSRLRGRSTEAFF. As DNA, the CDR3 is TGTGCCAGCAGAAGTCGGCTCAGGGGGCGAAGTACTGAAGCTTTCTTT.

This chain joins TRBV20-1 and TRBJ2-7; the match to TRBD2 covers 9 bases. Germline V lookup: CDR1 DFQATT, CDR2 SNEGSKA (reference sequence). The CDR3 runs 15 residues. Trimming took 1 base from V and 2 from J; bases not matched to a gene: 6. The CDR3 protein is CSARVQGGGAYEQYF. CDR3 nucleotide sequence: TGCAGTGCTAGAGTTCAGGGCGGGGGGGCCTACGAGCAGTACTTC.

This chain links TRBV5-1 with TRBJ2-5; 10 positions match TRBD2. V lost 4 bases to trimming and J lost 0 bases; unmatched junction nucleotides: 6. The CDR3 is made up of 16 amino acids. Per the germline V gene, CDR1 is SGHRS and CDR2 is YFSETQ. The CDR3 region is CASSTQRGGYQETQYF. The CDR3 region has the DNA TGCGCCAGCAGCACACAGCGGGGGGGATACCAAGAGACCCAGTACTTC.

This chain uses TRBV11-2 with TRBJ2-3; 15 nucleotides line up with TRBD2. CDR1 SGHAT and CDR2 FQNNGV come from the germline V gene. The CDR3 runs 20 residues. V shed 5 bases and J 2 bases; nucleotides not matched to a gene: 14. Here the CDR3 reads CASSHTPRTSGGADTDTQYF. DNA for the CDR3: TGTGCCAGCAGCCACACCCCTCGGACTAGCGGGGGGGCCGACACAGATACGCAGTATTTT.

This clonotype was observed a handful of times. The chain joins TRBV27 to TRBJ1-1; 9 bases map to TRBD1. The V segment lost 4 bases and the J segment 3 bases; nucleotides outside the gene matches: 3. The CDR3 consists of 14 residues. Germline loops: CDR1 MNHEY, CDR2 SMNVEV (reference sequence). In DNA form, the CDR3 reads TGTGCCAGCAGTTCGGGACAGGGTTACACTGAAGCTTTCTTT. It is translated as CASSSGQGYTEAFF.

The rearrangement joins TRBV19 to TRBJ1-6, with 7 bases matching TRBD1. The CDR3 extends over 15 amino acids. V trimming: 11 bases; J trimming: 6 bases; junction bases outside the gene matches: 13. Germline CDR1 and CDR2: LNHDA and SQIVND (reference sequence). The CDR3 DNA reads TGTGCCGCCTCACCGGTCCGGGACAGTAATTCACCCCTCCACTTT. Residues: CAASPVRDSNSPLHF. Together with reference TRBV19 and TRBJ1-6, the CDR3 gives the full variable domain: DGGITQSPKYLFRKEGQNVTLSCEQNLNHDAMYWYRQDPGQGLRLIYYSQIVNDFQKGDIAEGYSVSREKKESFPLTVTSAQKNPTAFYLCAASPVRDSNSPLHFGNGTRLTVT.

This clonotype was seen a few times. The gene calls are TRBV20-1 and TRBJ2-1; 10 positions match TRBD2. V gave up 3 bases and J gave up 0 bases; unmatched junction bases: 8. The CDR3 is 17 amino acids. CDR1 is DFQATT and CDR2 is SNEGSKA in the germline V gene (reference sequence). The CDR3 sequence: CSARVPPSGGSYNEQFF. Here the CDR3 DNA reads TGCAGTGCTAGGGTCCCCCCTAGCGGGGGCTCCTACAATGAGCAGTTCTTC.

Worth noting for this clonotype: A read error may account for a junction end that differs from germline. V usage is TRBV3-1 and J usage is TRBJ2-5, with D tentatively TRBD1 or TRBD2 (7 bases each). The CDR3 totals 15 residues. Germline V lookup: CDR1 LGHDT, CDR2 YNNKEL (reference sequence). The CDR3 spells CASSSGGGFQETQYF. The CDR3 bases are TGTGCTAGCAGCTCAGGGGGGGGCTTCCAAGAGACCCAGTACTTC.

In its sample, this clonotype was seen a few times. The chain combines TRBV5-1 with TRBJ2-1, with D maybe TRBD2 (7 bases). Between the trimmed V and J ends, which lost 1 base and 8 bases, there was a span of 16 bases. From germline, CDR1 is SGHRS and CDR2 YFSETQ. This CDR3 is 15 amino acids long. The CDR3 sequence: CASSLSRGGWDEQFF. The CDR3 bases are TGCGCCAGCAGCTTGAGTAGGGGGGGATGGGATGAGCAGTTCTTC.

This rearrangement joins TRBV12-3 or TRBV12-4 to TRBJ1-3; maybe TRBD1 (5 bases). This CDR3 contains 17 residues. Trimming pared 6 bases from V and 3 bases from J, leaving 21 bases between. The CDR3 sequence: CASRGAGTQRSGNTIYF. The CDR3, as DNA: TGTGCCAGCAGGGGTGCCGGGACGCAAAGGAGTGGAAACACCATATATTTT.

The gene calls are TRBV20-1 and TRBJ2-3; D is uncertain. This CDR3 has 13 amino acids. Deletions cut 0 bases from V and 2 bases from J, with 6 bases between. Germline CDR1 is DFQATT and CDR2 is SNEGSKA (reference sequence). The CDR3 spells CSARDSPTDTQYF. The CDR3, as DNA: TGCAGTGCTAGAGACTCCCCCACAGATACGCAGTATTTT.

In nucleotides, the CDR3 is TGTGCCAGCAGTCCGGGACAGGGGGCGCGGAAAACCGGGGAGCTGTTTTTT. This translates into CASSPGQGARKTGELFF. The chain joins TRBV12-3 or TRBV12-4 to TRBJ2-2; TRBD1 matches 12 bases. The V gene end was trimmed by 5 bases and the J gene end by 5 bases; junction bases not matched to a gene: 9. The CDR3 sequence is 17 residues long.